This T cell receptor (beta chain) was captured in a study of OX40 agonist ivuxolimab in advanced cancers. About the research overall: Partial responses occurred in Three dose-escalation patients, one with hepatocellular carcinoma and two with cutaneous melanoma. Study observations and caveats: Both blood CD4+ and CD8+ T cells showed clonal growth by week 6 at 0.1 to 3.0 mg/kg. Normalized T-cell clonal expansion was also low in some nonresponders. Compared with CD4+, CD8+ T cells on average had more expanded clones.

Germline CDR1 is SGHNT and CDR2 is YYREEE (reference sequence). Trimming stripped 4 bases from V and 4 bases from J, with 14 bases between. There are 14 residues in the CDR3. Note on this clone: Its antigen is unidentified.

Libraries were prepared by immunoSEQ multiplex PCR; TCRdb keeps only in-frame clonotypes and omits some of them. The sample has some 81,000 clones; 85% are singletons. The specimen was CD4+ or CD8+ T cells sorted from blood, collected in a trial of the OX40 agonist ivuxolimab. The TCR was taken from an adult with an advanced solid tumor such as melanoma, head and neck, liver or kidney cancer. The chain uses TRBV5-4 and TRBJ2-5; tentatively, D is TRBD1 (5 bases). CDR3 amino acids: CASSPDSVRETQYF. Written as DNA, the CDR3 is TGTGCCAGCAGCCCCGACAGTGTCCGAGAGACCCAGTACTTC.